The 20 T cell receptor beta chains listed next were all sequenced from one sample in a study of blood T cell repertoires in COVID-19. TCRdb keeps only in-frame clones here, not all; method: immunoSEQ multiplex PCR. The sample lists some 77,000 clones, roughly four fifths occurring once. The material sequenced was peripheral blood. The receptors originated from a woman in her 70s with acute or convalescent COVID-19.

V gene TRBV30 combines with J gene TRBJ1-2, with D uncertain. This CDR3 region has 13 residues. V lost 4 bases and J lost 2, with 11 bases in between. CDR1 and CDR2 from the germline V gene are GTSNPN and SVGIG (reference sequence). The DNA for the CDR3 is TGTGCCTGGATCTTGGCAGGCAACTATGGCTACACCTTC. Protein product: CAWILAGNYGYTF.

J is TRBJ2-5 and V is TRBV5-5, with TRBD2 matching over 14 bases. The CDR3 runs to 16 residues. Trimming removed 5 bases from V and 1 base from J; junction bases left unmatched: 4. Germline V CDR1 and CDR2: SGHKS, YYEKEE (reference sequence). The CDR3 DNA is TGTGCCAGCAGGTTAGGACTAGCGGGAGGCCAAGAGACCCAGTACTTC. The encoded protein is CASRLGLAGGQETQYF.

The genes are TRBV27 and TRBJ1-5, with D possibly being TRBD1 (6 bases). This CDR3 spans 16 amino acids. Germline assignment: CDR1 MNHEY and CDR2 SMNVEV (reference sequence). V lost 6 bases, J lost 2 bases, and 17 bases lay in between. The CDR3 sequence is CASRDTGRGGNQPQHF. CDR3 nucleotide sequence: TGTGCCAGCAGGGATACAGGGCGTGGGGGCAATCAGCCCCAGCATTTT.

This chain joins TRBV7-2 and TRBJ2-3; no firm D call. The V end lost 1 base, the J end lost 6 bases, and 11 bases lay between the germline ends. CDR3 size: 14 residues. In germline, CDR1 is SGHTA, CDR2 FQGNSA. CDR3 sequence reads: CASSLEPTTDTQYF. CDR3 nucleotide sequence: TGTGCCAGCAGCTTAGAGCCGACAACCGATACGCAGTATTTT.

This clone was picked up one time. The chain carries TRBV27 and TRBJ2-1; 10 nucleotides line up with TRBD2. V gave up 3 bases and J gave up 9 bases; unmatched junction bases: 8. The CDR3 consists of 15 residues. Germline assignment: CDR1 MNHEY and CDR2 SMNVEV (reference sequence). The CDR3 DNA follows: TGTGCCAGCAGTTTGATAGCGGGAGGAATTGGTGAGCAGTTCTTC. It specifies CASSLIAGGIGEQFF.

The gene calls are TRBV18 and TRBJ2-7; D is possibly TRBD1 (6 bases). Germline-derived CDR1 and CDR2 are KGHSH and LQKENI. With 3 bases removed from V and 6 bases from J, the gap between germline ends came to 15 bases. This CDR3 region has 14 residues. The CDR3 DNA is TGTGCCAGCTCACCGGGGGCAGGGGTTGGCGAGCAGTACTTC. Translated, it gives CASSPGAGVGEQYF.

The chain has TRBV5-1 and TRBJ2-1; 11 nucleotides align to TRBD1. This CDR3 comprises 15 residues. Per the germline V gene, CDR1 is SGHRS and CDR2 is YFSETQ. Unmatched junction bases numbered 6, after V lost 4 bases and J lost 6 bases. As DNA, the CDR3 is TGCGCCAGCAGCCTCGGGACAGGGGGGATCAATGAGCAGTTCTTC. It is translated as CASSLGTGGINEQFF.

The rearrangement joins TRBV5-1 to TRBJ2-1; tentatively, D is TRBD1 (5 bases). With 4 bases removed from V and 8 bases from J, the gap between germline ends came to 10 bases. The CDR3 length is 12 residues. CDR1 is SGHRS and CDR2 is YFSETQ in the germline V gene. As DNA, the CDR3 is TGCGCCAGCAGCCGGCAGGGTGATGAGCAGTTCTTC. Its protein product is CASSRQGDEQFF. The full variable domain, rest sourced from reference TRBV5-1 and TRBJ2-1, is KAGVTQTPRYLIKTRGQQVTLSCSPISGHRSVSWYQQTPGQGLQFLFEYFSETQRNKGNFPGRFSGRQFSNSRSEMNVSTLELGDSALYLCASSRQGDEQFFGPGTRLTVL.

CDR3 loop: CASSLRQTKNTF. The CDR3 DNA sequence: TGTGCCAGCAGTTTACGCCAAACAAAAAACACCTTC. The chain uses TRBV28 and TRBJ1-2; D is undetermined. The V end was cut by 2 bases, the J end by 12 bases, with 13 bases between. Looked up from germline, CDR1 is MDHEN and CDR2 is SYDVKM. This CDR3 comprises 12 residues.

The chain joins TRBV28 to TRBJ1-4; D gene ambiguous. This CDR3 region has 15 residues. V lost 5 bases, J lost 8 bases, and 18 bases lay in between. Looked up from germline, CDR1 is MDHEN and CDR2 is SYDVKM. The CDR3 DNA reads as TGTGCCAGCAGTCCCCCGGGTGGGGAGGAGGAAAAACTGTTTTTT. Its translation: CASSPPGGEEEKLFF. The whole variable domain, filled in from reference TRBV28 and TRBJ1-4, reads DVKVTQSSRYLVKRTGEKVFLECVQDMDHENMFWYRQDPGLGLRLIYFSYDVKMKEKGDIPEGYSVSREKKERFSLILESASTNQTSMYLCASSPPGGEEEKLFFGSGTQLSVL.

About this clone: At one boundary the junction diverges from the germline segment, which might be a read error. The gene calls are TRBV6-2 or TRBV6-3 and TRBJ1-2; D might be TRBD1 (5 bases). The CDR3 extends over 11 amino acids. Germline V gives CDR1 MNHEY, CDR2 SVGEGT. In DNA, the CDR3 is TGTGCCAGCATTTACCCAGGGGGCTACACCTTC. Translation: CASIYPGGYTF.

J is TRBJ1-4 and V is TRBV9, with D possibly TRBD1 on 6 matching bases. The CDR3 has 14 amino acids. V was shortened by 9 bases and J by 5 bases, with 17 bases between the two germline ends. The germline V gene encodes CDR1 SGDLS and CDR2 YYNGEE. The CDR3 region is CATGRQAHNEKLFF. The CDR3 bases are TGTGCCACGGGGAGACAGGCCCACAATGAAAAACTGTTTTTT.

The J gene is TRBJ2-7, the V gene TRBV5-1; D not certain. The CDR3 has 12 residues. Trimming took off 0 bases at V and 6 bases at J, with 7 bases between the two ends. CDR1 is SGHRS, CDR2 YFSETQ, per germline. The CDR3 nucleotides read TGCGCCAGCAGCTTGGAAGCCCCCGAGCAGTACTTC. Translated, it gives CASSLEAPEQYF.

This clone appeared a single time. V gene TRBV7-3 combines with J gene TRBJ2-6; TRBD1 matches at 11 bases. The CDR3 has 17 residues. Germline CDR1 and CDR2: SGHTA and FQGTGA. Losses at the gene ends were 3 bases for V and 4 bases for J; bases not matched to a gene: 5. CDR3 coding DNA: TGTGCCAGCAGCTTTCCCGGGACAGGGGGAGGGGCCAACGTCCTGACTTTC. It yields the protein CASSFPGTGGGANVLTF.

This chain joins TRBV25-1 and TRBJ2-5; D is perhaps TRBD2 (6 bases). The CDR3 spans 14 residues. Trimming removed 5 bases at V and 2 bases at J, with 12 bases between. Germline V gene sequence: CDR1 MGHDK, CDR2 SYGVNS. The CDR3 loop is CASSLLAAQETQYF. The CDR3 nucleotides read TGTGCCAGCAGTCTACTAGCAGCACAAGAGACCCAGTACTTC.

The chain uses TRBV28 and TRBJ1-2, with 7 bases lining up with TRBD1. Germline lookup yields CDR1 MDHEN and CDR2 SYDVKM. The CDR3 is 14 amino acids. With V trimmed by 2 bases and J by 7 bases, 7 bases remained unmatched. In nucleotides, the CDR3 is TGTGCCAGCAGTTTAGACAGGGTCACGGGTGGCTACACCTTC. This encodes CASSLDRVTGGYTF.

The chain links TRBV10-3 to TRBJ2-5, with a weak D call TRBD2 (6 bases). The CDR3 is made up of 13 amino acids. The germline V gene has CDR1 ENHRY and CDR2 SYGVKD. Trimming shortened V by 4 bases and J by 2 bases, and 8 bases separated the two germline ends. The CDR3 here is CAISGGVQETQYF. The CDR3 nucleotides read TGTGCCATCAGTGGGGGGGTACAAGAGACCCAGTACTTC.

This clone showed up just once. This sequence joins TRBV28 and TRBJ1-5; perhaps TRBD1 as D (6 bases). CDR1 MDHEN and CDR2 SYDVKM come from the germline V gene. The CDR3 covers 15 residues. The ends were cut back, 4 bases at V and 1 base at J, with 11 bases in the middle. Here the CDR3 reads CASSSGTRSNQPQHF. CDR3 coding DNA: TGTGCCAGCAGTTCAGGGACAAGGAGCAATCAGCCCCAGCATTTT.

The genes are TRBV7-9 and TRBJ1-5; D is perhaps TRBD1 (5 bases). Trimming left V 5 bases short and J 4 bases short, with 9 bases between. Germline loops: CDR1 SEHNR, CDR2 FQNEAQ (reference sequence). This CDR3 is 13 amino acids long. The CDR3 sequence: CASSPTDNQPQHF. CDR3 sequence (DNA): TGTGCCAGCAGCCCGACAGATAATCAGCCCCAGCATTTT.

The V gene is TRBV5-1, the J gene TRBJ2-5; TRBD2 agrees at 16 bases. Germline V gives CDR1 SGHRS, CDR2 YFSETQ. The junction had 4 bases not matched to a gene; V was cut back by 0 bases and J by 5 bases. This CDR3 contains 17 residues. DNA of the CDR3: TGCGCCAGCAGCTTGGAAATGGGACTAGCGGGAGGGGAGACCCAGTACTTC. As protein: CASSLEMGLAGGETQYF.